This T cell receptor (beta chain) was identified during a study of patients and donors after allogeneic stem cell transplantation (dated by TCRdb to 2019 to 2021). Receptor amplification or capture employed RT-PCR. Instrument on record: NextSeq 550. TCRdb redid the processing of the public reads, applying fastp at Q25 and MiXCR, and retained in-frame beta chains. CDR3 protein sequences are deduplicated, and each keeps its most common genes and DNA. The sample profile shows about a million distinct CDR3 sequences; approximately 19% of them were found once. The top ten hold 6% of the sample. This clonotype has just a few counts. Its antigen is unknown. The sample holds no much larger clone one base away, and base qualities are not on file. At the junction V is shortened by 4 bases and J by 2 bases; bases outside the gene matches: 9. Per the germline V gene (reference sequence), LGHDT is the CDR1 and YNNKEL is the CDR2. The CDR3 sequence holds 16 residues, the cysteine and phenylalanine included. Left in the record is the CDR3 DNA by itself, 48 bases read in frame from the first base.

The clonotype was recovered from a human donor who was either an allogeneic HSCT recipient or a stem cell or donor lymphocyte infusion donor (not recorded which). It is not recorded whose cells these are; they may come from a transplant donor. The source material was blood, either unsorted or a sorted T cell fraction (not recorded which). The sequence joins TRBV3-1 to TRBJ2-7; 9 central nucleotides agree with TRBD1. CDR3 protein: CASSPQDRGSTYEQYF. The DNA sequence is TGTGCCAGCAGCCCACAAGACAGGGGGTCTACCTACGAGCAGTACTTC.